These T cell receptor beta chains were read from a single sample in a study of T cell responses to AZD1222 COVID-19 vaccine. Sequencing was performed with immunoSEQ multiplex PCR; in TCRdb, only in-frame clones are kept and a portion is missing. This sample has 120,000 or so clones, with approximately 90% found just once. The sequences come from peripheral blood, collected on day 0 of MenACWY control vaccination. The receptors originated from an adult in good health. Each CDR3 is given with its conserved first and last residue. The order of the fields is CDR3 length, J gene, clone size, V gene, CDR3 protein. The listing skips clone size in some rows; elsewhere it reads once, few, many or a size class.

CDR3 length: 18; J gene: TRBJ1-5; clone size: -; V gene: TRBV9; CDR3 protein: CASSVGDAGRASNQPQHF
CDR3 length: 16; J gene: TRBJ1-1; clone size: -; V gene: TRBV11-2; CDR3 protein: CASSPGNRGVNTEAFF
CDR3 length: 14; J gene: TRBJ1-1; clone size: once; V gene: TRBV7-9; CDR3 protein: CASSTTDSSTEAFF
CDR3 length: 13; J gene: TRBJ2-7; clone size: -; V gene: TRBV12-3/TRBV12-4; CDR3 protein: CASSFGQGGVQYF
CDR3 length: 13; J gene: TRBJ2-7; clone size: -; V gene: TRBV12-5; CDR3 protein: CASGRTGTYEQYF
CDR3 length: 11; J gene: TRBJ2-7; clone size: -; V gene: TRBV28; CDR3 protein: CASNSGYEQYF
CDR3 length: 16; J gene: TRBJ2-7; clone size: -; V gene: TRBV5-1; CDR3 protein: CASSLVTGGYSYEQYF
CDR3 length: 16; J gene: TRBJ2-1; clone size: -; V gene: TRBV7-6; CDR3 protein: CASSLSRGGSYNEQFF
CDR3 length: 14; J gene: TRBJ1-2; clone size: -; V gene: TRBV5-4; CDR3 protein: CASSPTGVAEGYTF
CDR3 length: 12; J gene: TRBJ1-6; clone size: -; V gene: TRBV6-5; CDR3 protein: CASSLLTGALHF
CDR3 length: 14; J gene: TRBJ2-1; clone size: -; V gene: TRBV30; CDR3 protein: CAWSPAGDLNEQFF
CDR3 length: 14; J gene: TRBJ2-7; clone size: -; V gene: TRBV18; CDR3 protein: CASSPAASSYEQYF
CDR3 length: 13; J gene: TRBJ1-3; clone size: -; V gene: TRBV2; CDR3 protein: CASRISLGNTIYF
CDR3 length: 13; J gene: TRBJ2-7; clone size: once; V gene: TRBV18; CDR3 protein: CASSPKNRVEQYF
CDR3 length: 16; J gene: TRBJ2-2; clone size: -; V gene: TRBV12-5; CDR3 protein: CASGGRTGLWAGELFF
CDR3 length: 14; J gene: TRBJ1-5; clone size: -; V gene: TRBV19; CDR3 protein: CASWSRGQGQPQHF
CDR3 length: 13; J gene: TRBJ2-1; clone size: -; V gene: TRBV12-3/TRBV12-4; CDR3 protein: CASSFGAGGEQFF
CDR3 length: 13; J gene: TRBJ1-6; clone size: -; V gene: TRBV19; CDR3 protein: CASSGGYDSPLHF
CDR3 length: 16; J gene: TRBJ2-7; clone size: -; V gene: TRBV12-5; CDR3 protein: CASGLVPAGVSHEQYF
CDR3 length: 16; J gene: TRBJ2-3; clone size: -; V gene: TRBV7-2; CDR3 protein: CASSLVGTQSTDTQYF
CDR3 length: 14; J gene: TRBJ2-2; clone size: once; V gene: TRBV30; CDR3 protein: CAWLLAANTGELFF
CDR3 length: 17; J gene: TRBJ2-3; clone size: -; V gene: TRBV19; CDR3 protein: CASSRTTGGVGTDTQYF
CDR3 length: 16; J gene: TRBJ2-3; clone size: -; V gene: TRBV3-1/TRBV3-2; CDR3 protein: CASSPITSGKQNTQYF
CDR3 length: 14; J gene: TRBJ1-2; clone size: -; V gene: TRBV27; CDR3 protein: CASSLQGFNYGYTF
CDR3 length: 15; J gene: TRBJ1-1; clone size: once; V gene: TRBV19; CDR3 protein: CASSDPTGVDTEAFF
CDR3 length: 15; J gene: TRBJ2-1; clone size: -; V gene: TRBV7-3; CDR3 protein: CASSLTGGQYNEQFF
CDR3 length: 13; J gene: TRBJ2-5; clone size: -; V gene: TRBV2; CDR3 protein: CASKFSGTETQYF
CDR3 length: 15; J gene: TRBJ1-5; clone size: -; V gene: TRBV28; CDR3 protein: CASSPGTVSNQPQHF
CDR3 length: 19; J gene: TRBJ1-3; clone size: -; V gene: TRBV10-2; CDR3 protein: CASRPRSERGILPGNTIYF
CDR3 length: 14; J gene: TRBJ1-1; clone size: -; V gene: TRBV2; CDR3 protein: CASSEMRGGTEAFF
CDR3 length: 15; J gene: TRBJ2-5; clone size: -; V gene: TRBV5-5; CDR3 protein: CASSLVPGSQETQYF
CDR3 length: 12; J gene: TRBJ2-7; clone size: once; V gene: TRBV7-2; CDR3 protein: CASSLGASGEYF
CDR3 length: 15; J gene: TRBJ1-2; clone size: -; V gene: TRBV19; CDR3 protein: CASSLEDRALSGYTF
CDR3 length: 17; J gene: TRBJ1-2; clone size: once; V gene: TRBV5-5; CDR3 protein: CASSLYAGGMERSGYTF
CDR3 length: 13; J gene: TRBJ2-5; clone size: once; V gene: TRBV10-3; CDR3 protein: CAISERSQETQYF
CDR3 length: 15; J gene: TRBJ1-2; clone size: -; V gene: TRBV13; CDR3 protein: CASSLFRGPNYGYTF
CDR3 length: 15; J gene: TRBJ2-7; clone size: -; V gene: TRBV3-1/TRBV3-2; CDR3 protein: CASSHTSGYSYEQYF
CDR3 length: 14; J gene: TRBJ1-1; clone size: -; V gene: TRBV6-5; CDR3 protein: CATTELGGGTEAFF
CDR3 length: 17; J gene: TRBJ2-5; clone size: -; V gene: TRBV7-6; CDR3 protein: CASSLSSGGNPRETQYF
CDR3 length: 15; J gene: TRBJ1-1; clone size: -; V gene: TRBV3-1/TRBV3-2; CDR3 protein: CASSQLRGLGTEAFF
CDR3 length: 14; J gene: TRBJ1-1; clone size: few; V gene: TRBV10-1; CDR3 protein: CASSPAGGRTEAFF
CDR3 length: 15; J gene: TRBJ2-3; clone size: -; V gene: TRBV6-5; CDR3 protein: CASESKGGYIDTQYF
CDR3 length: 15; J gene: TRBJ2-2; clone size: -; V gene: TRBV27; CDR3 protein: CASSLAGLNTGELFF
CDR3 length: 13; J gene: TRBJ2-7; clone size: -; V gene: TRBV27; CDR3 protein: CASSFRSTYEQYF
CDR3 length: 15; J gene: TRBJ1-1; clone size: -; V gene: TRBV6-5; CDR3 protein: CASRRQGAGNTEAFF
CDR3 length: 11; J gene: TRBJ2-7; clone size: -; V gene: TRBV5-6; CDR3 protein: CASSFTYEQYF
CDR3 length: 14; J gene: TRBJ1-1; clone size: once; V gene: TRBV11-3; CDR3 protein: CASSLAFSNTEAFF
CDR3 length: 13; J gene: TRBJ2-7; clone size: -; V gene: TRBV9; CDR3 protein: CASSPDRSYEQYF
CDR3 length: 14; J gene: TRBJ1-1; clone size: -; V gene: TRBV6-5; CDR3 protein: CASKRGGGNTEAFF
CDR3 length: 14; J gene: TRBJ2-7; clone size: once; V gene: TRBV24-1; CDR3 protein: CATRKTGPSYEQYF
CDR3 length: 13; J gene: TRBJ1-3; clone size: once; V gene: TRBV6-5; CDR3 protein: CASSYSSGHTIYF
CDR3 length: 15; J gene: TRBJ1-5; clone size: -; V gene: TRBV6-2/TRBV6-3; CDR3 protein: CASSSGTPAAQPQHF
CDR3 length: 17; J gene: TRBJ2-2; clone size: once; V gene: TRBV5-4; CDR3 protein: CASSLALGLADTGELFF
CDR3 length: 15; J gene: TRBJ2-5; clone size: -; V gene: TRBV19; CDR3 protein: CASSTGLRAQETQYF
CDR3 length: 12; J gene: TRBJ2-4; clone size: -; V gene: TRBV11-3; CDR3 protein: CASSPAKNIQYF
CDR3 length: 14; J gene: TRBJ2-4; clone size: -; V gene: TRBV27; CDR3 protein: CASSTIGEGDIQYF
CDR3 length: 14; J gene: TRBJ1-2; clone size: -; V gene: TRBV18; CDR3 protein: CASSPPSTANGYTF
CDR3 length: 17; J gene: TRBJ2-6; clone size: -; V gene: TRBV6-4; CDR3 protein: CASRVGGAFSGANVLTF
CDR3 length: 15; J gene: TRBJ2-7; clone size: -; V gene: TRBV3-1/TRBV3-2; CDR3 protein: CASSPSLGEGYEQYF
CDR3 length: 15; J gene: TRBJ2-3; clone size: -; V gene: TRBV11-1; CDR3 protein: CASSSLAGGVNTQYF